The rows below give T cell receptor beta chains drawn from one sample of a study of early T cells in non-severe SARS-CoV-2 infection. TCRdb re-analysed the 5' RACE reads in MiXCR, keeping a single row per CDR3 protein. Here the sample spans tens of thousands of distinct CDR3 sequences, about 3.7% being singletons. The sequenced material came from whole blood. The origin of the receptors is an adult who was a healthcare worker with PCR-confirmed SARS-CoV-2 infection or an uninfected control (not recorded which). The CDR3 runs from the conserved cysteine through the conserved F or W. Each record gives: CDR3 protein, J gene, V gene.

cdr3_aa: CASIPSLGQGGIQYF; j_call: TRBJ2-4; v_call: TRBV28
cdr3_aa: CASSTAGQGYTF; j_call: TRBJ1-2; v_call: TRBV18
cdr3_aa: CASSFIRNTGELFF; j_call: TRBJ2-2; v_call: TRBV7-2
cdr3_aa: CASSDSSGGALDTQYF; j_call: TRBJ2-3; v_call: TRBV6-4
cdr3_aa: CSSTSGSGTSGGSTDTQYF; j_call: TRBJ2-3; v_call: TRBV20-1
cdr3_aa: CAWSGKNIQYF; j_call: TRBJ2-4; v_call: TRBV30
cdr3_aa: CASSTGSEDKNIQYF; j_call: TRBJ2-4; v_call: TRBV28
cdr3_aa: CASSLGGAQYF; j_call: TRBJ2-3; v_call: TRBV7-2
cdr3_aa: CASSLDSRSYEQYF; j_call: TRBJ2-7; v_call: TRBV7-2
cdr3_aa: CASKSRGYNEQFF; j_call: TRBJ2-1; v_call: TRBV28
cdr3_aa: CASSLHPGVKLFF; j_call: TRBJ1-4; v_call: TRBV7-6
cdr3_aa: CASSARDRVFDTEAFF; j_call: TRBJ1-1; v_call: TRBV2
cdr3_aa: CASSLVLKQGGSLNTGELFF; j_call: TRBJ2-2; v_call: TRBV7-6
cdr3_aa: CASSSPGTSVNTGELFF; j_call: TRBJ2-2; v_call: TRBV6-2/TRBV6-3
cdr3_aa: CASSDIGGVQPQHF; j_call: TRBJ1-5; v_call: TRBV6-1
cdr3_aa: CSADDTGNTIYF; j_call: TRBJ1-3; v_call: TRBV20-1
cdr3_aa: CASSLDSANTEAFF; j_call: TRBJ1-1; v_call: TRBV18
cdr3_aa: CSVELAGAGRAGELFF; j_call: TRBJ2-2; v_call: TRBV29-1
cdr3_aa: CASSLAGRGVTGELFF; j_call: TRBJ2-2; v_call: TRBV7-2
cdr3_aa: CASSEGGQGRSPLHF; j_call: TRBJ1-6; v_call: TRBV2
cdr3_aa: CASSKGRGVNTEAFF; j_call: TRBJ1-1; v_call: TRBV25-1
cdr3_aa: CASSIAQGFATNEKLFF; j_call: TRBJ1-4; v_call: TRBV7-2
cdr3_aa: CASGLSGGITDTQYF; j_call: TRBJ2-3; v_call: TRBV12-5
cdr3_aa: CASSETGNGNQPQHF; j_call: TRBJ1-5; v_call: TRBV9
cdr3_aa: CASSFSTADEQFF; j_call: TRBJ2-1; v_call: TRBV11-3
cdr3_aa: CASLGEGHSTDTQYF; j_call: TRBJ2-3; v_call: TRBV5-6
cdr3_aa: CASRKGADSPLHF; j_call: TRBJ1-6; v_call: TRBV5-1
cdr3_aa: CASSSTGSYEQYF; j_call: TRBJ2-7; v_call: TRBV6-2/TRBV6-3
cdr3_aa: CASSRRTDGTSYEQYF; j_call: TRBJ2-7; v_call: TRBV4-1
cdr3_aa: CASSSGDLSSYEQYF; j_call: TRBJ2-7; v_call: TRBV6-2/TRBV6-3
cdr3_aa: CASSQAKVWGETAGELFF; j_call: TRBJ2-2; v_call: TRBV4-2
cdr3_aa: CASTDGGLYTEELFF; j_call: TRBJ2-2; v_call: TRBV12-3/TRBV12-4
cdr3_aa: CSSLVGGSGDTEAFF; j_call: TRBJ1-1; v_call: TRBV29-1
cdr3_aa: CASSLAVGLNEQFF; j_call: TRBJ2-1; v_call: TRBV11-2
cdr3_aa: CASATEDRENQPQHF; j_call: TRBJ1-5; v_call: TRBV6-2/TRBV6-3
cdr3_aa: CASSTGQGVSKNIQYF; j_call: TRBJ2-4; v_call: TRBV2
cdr3_aa: CASSLPGQNTEAFF; j_call: TRBJ1-1; v_call: TRBV14
cdr3_aa: CASRQGITGELFF; j_call: TRBJ2-2; v_call: TRBV12-3/TRBV12-4
cdr3_aa: CASSPDRGEKLFF; j_call: TRBJ1-4; v_call: TRBV7-2
cdr3_aa: CASSVYFQGATGTDTQYF; j_call: TRBJ2-3; v_call: TRBV11-2
cdr3_aa: CASSLAPVPLSSYNEQFF; j_call: TRBJ2-1; v_call: TRBV7-8
cdr3_aa: CASSLAPGPEAFF; j_call: TRBJ1-1; v_call: TRBV7-9
cdr3_aa: CASSTQGLRHGYTF; j_call: TRBJ1-2; v_call: TRBV7-8
cdr3_aa: CASSLTTGYGGYTF; j_call: TRBJ1-2; v_call: TRBV5-1
cdr3_aa: CSARNRLNEKLFF; j_call: TRBJ1-4; v_call: TRBV20-1
cdr3_aa: CASSLQGAAQPQHF; j_call: TRBJ1-5; v_call: TRBV7-2
cdr3_aa: CASSLAVTDTQYF; j_call: TRBJ2-3; v_call: TRBV12-3/TRBV12-4
cdr3_aa: CSAEGRAPFYGYTF; j_call: TRBJ1-2; v_call: TRBV20-1
cdr3_aa: CASSPTGSKGNSPLHF; j_call: TRBJ1-6; v_call: TRBV7-6
cdr3_aa: CASSLKGLDHYEQYF; j_call: TRBJ2-7; v_call: TRBV7-9
cdr3_aa: CASSFSRDRLSYEQYF; j_call: TRBJ2-7; v_call: TRBV11-2